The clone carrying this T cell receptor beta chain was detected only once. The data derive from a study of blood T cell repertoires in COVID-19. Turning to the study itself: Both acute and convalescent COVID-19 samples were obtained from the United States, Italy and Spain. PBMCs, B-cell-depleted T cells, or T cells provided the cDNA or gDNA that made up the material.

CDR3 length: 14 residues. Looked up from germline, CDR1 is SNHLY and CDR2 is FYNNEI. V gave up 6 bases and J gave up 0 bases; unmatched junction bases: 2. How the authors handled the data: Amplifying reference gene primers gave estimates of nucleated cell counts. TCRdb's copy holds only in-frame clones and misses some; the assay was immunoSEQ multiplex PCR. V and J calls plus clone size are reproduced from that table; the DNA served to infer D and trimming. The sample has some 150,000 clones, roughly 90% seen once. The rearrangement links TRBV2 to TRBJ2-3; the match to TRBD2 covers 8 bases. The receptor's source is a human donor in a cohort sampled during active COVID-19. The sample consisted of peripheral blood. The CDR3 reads CASRLAGSTDTQYF. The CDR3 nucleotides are TGTGCCAGCAGGCTAGCGGGCAGCACAGATACGCAGTATTTT.